One and the same sample provided the 17 T cell receptor beta chains below, sequenced in a study of shared clonotypes between healthy human individuals. Sequencing used immunoSEQ multiplex PCR; TCRdb keeps in-frame clones, though not all of them. The sample records around 2,000,000 clones, 85% to 95% being singletons. Sample: naive CD4+ T cells sorted from blood. Subset indicated: CD45RA+ positively selected. The origin of the receptors is a man between 18 and 29 years old in good health.

In its sample, this clone was seen a few times. The chain couples TRBV6-5 to TRBJ1-5; D possibly corresponds to TRBD1 (5 bases). Trimming removed 0 bases at V and 5 bases at J, with 11 bases between. CDR1 and CDR2 from the germline V gene are MNHEY and SVGAGI. The CDR3 consists of 15 residues. CDR3 bases: TGTGCCAGCAGTTACTCTAGCGCAGGGCATCAGCCCCAGCATTTT. Amino acids: CASSYSSAGHQPQHF.

The chain uses TRBV5-1 and TRBJ2-7; 8 bases align to TRBD2. The CDR3 covers 15 residues. Germline lookup yields CDR1 SGHRS and CDR2 YFSETQ. Trimming removed 2 bases from V and 2 bases from J; junction bases left unmatched: 6. The CDR3 loop is CASSFSIAGPYEQYF. CDR3 DNA: TGCGCCAGCAGCTTCTCTATAGCGGGGCCCTACGAGCAGTACTTC.

The gene calls are TRBV7-2 and TRBJ2-3; a weak D match, TRBD1 (6 bases). The germline V and J ends were trimmed by 4 bases and 5 bases, with 10 bases remaining between them. Germline loops: CDR1 SGHTA, CDR2 FQGNSA. The CDR3 spans 13 residues. The CDR3 DNA reads as TGTGCCAGCAGCTCCGCAGGGGTAGATACGCAGTATTTT. It yields the protein CASSSAGVDTQYF.

Comment on this clone: The sample has other DNA sequences that encode this CDR3 too. The chain has TRBV9 and TRBJ1-5; D may be TRBD1 (5 bases). Trimming stripped 2 bases from V and 4 bases from J, with 10 bases between. The CDR3 length is 14 residues. The germline V gene has CDR1 SGDLS and CDR2 YYNGEE. The CDR3 coding sequence is TGTGCCAGCAGCGTCGGGACCGCGAATCAGCCCCAGCATTTT. This sequence encodes CASSVGTANQPQHF.

This chain links TRBV5-1 with TRBJ1-4; 7 nucleotides match TRBD1. V dropped 9 bases and J dropped 0; count of bases not matched to a gene: 8. The CDR3 runs to 15 residues. The germline gives CDR1 SGHRS, CDR2 YFSETQ. CDR3 protein: CATRQGAATNEKLFF. The CDR3 coding sequence is TGCGCCACCCGACAGGGAGCTGCAACTAATGAAAAACTGTTTTTT.

The CDR3 nucleotides are TGTGCCAGCAGGCGGGGGGACCAATATCAAGAGACCCAGTACTTC. Its protein product is CASRRGDQYQETQYF. V usage is TRBV2 and J usage is TRBJ2-5; 8 nucleotides align to TRBD2. The CDR3 totals 15 residues. After removal of 6 bases from V and 2 bases from J, the junction contained 8 bases not matched to a gene. The germline V gene encodes CDR1 SNHLY and CDR2 FYNNEI.

The V call is TRBV5-4, the J call TRBJ2-7; 7 bases line up with TRBD2. This CDR3 contains 14 residues. J lost 0 bases, V lost 3 bases, and 3 bases had no gene match. The germline V gene has CDR1 SGHNT and CDR2 YYREEE (reference sequence). This CDR3 reads CASSSSGNSYEQYF. Written as DNA, the CDR3 is TGTGCCAGCAGCTCTAGCGGTAACTCCTACGAGCAGTACTTC.

This chain connects TRBV9 to TRBJ2-7; weak D call: TRBD1 (5 bases). CDR1 and CDR2 from the germline V gene are SGDLS and YYNGEE. Trimming cost V 0 bases and J 4 bases, with 11 bases left between them. There are 14 residues in the CDR3. The CDR3 loop reads CASSVGLGVYEQYF. The CDR3 region has the DNA TGTGCCAGCAGCGTAGGATTAGGGGTTTACGAGCAGTACTTC. The variable domain in full, with the rest retrieved from reference TRBV9 and TRBJ2-7, is DSGVTQTPKHLITATGQRVTLRCSPRSGDLSVYWYQQSLDQGLQFLIQYYNGEERAKGNILERFSAQQFPDLHSELNLSSLELGDSALYFCASSVGLGVYEQYFGPGTRLTVT.

The CDR3: CASRGPGGLSEQFF. CDR3 bases: TGTGCCAGCAGGGGTCCCGGAGGATTATCTGAGCAGTTCTTC. The V gene is TRBV6-5, the J gene TRBJ2-1; tentatively, D is TRBD2 (5 bases). From germline, CDR1 is MNHEY and CDR2 SVGAGI. V was shortened by 6 bases and J by 9 bases, with 18 bases between the two germline ends. CDR3 length equals 14 residues.

The V call is TRBV7-2, the J call TRBJ2-4; 9 nucleotides agree with TRBD2. Trimming cost V 0 bases and J 1 base; bases outside gene matches: 7. CDR1 is SGHTA and CDR2 is FQGNSA in the germline V gene. The CDR3 sequence is 18 residues long. As DNA, the CDR3 is TGTGCCAGCAGCTTAGCCGCTAGCGGGAACTTGGCCAAAAACATTCAGTACTTC. Its protein product is CASSLAASGNLAKNIQYF.

In the case of this clone: The same CDR3 arises from other DNA sequences in this sample as well. The chain uses TRBV5-4 and TRBJ1-1; D is undetermined. This CDR3 has 14 amino acids. V was trimmed by 0 bases and J by 1 base, leaving 7 bases between them. Germline V gene lookup returns CDR1 SGHNT and CDR2 YYREEE (reference sequence). CDR3 in DNA: TGTGCCAGCAGCTTGGCAGGCAGGAACACTGAAGCTTTCTTT. Translation gives CASSLAGRNTEAFF.

The V gene is TRBV9, the J gene TRBJ2-5, with a tentative D call TRBD1 (6 bases). Trimming took 7 bases from V and 5 from J, leaving 18 bases between them. This CDR3 is 14 amino acids long. Germline values: CDR1 SGDLS, CDR2 YYNGEE. CDR3 residues: CASGPGQLRETQYF. The CDR3 region has the DNA TGTGCCAGCGGCCCTGGACAGCTGCGGGAGACCCAGTACTTC.

As DNA, the CDR3 is TGCAGCGTTTCCCAGGAATACGAGCAGTACTTC. This gives the protein CSVSQEYEQYF. The genes are TRBV29-1 and TRBJ2-7; D unclear. V was clipped by 5 bases and J by 4 bases, with 9 bases between them. CDR1 and CDR2 from the germline V gene are SQVTM and ANQGSEA. The CDR3 extends over 11 amino acids.

This clone occurred once. Other DNA sequences within the sample encode an identical CDR3. The chain links TRBV6-1 to TRBJ2-7, with D maybe TRBD1 (6 bases). The CDR3 is made up of 11 amino acids. Germline-derived CDR1 and CDR2 are MNHNS and SASEGT. V lost 7 bases to trimming and J lost 4 bases, with 8 bases between them. CDR3 DNA sequence: TGTGCCAGCACTACAGGGTACGAGCAGTACTTC. Translated, it gives CASTTGYEQYF.

The rearrangement uses TRBV5-4 and TRBJ1-1, with TRBD1 matching over 7 bases. This CDR3 is built from 14 residues. Trimming cost V 2 bases and J 5 bases; bases outside gene matches: 6. Germline lookup yields CDR1 SGHNT and CDR2 YYREEE (reference sequence). The CDR3 sequence is CASSLRDSPTEAFF. CDR3 nucleotides: TGTGCCAGCAGCTTAAGGGACAGTCCTACTGAAGCTTTCTTT.

Written as DNA, the CDR3 is TGTGCCAGCAGCCAAACTGGGACCGCACAAGAGACCCAGTACTTC. This codes for CASSQTGTAQETQYF. The chain joins TRBV7-2 to TRBJ2-5; either TRBD1 or TRBD2 may supply D (5 bases each). The CDR3 loop spans 15 amino acids. The V and J ends lost 5 bases and 2 bases respectively, with 15 bases between them. The germline CDR1 and CDR2 sequences are SGHTA and FQGNSA.

J is TRBJ2-7 and V is TRBV6-5, with D unresolved. CDR1 is MNHEY, CDR2 SVGAGI, per germline. This CDR3 spans 13 amino acids. V was pared by 2 bases and J by 2 bases, with 7 bases between. The CDR3 here is CASSYKAAYEQYF. In DNA form, the CDR3 reads TGTGCCAGCAGTTACAAGGCCGCCTACGAGCAGTACTTC.